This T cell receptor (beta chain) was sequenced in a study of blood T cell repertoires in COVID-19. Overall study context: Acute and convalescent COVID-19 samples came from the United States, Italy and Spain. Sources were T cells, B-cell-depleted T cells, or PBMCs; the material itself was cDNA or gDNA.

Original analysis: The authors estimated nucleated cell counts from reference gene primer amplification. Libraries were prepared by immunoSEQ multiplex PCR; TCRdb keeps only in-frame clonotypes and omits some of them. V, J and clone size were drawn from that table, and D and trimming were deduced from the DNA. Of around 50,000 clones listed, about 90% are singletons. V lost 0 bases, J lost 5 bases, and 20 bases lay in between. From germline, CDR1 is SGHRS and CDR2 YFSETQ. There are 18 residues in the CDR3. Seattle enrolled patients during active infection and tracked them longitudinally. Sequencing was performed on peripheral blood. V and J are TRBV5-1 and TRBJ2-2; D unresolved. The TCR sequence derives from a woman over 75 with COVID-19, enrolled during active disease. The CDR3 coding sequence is TGCGCCAGCAGCTTGGTCCCTTTTACGGGTAGTGGAACCGGGGAGCTGTTTTTT. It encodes CASSLVPFTGSGTGELFF.